This T cell receptor (beta chain) was found in a study of shared clonotypes between healthy human individuals. Study summary: Each donor's CD4 naive and CD4 memory cells filled three plates apiece, CD8 naive two, and CD8 memory one.

Whole-study findings and limits: Clonotype sharing among the donors was expected to vary with sequencing depth.

The ends were cut back, 5 bases at V and 6 bases at J, with 13 bases in the middle. Germline CDR1 is MNHEY and CDR2 is SVGAGI. The CDR3 covers 13 residues. Here immunoSEQ multiplex PCR was the method, and the copy in TCRdb shows in-frame clones only, minus some. The repertoire has about 2.4 million clones, more than 85% of them found once; the top ten carry about 0.39%. Note on this clone: What it binds is not known.

The TCR originated in a man younger than 35 in good health. Some clones in this sample may be carry-over from other donors' samples. The sample taken for sequencing was naive CD4+ T cells from PBMCs. Subset specified: CD45RA+ positively selected. V and J are TRBV6-5 and TRBJ1-2, with D possibly matching TRBD1 (6 bases). The CDR3: CASSTGRRNGYTF. The CDR3 DNA follows: TGTGCCAGCAGTACAGGGAGGCGCAATGGCTACACCTTC.